This section outlines one TCR beta chain sequence together with its context. In the original analysis: Counts of nucleated cells, estimated from reference gene primer amplification, were obtained. Only in-frame clones appear in the TCRdb table, and some are missing; sequencing was by immunoSEQ multiplex PCR. V, J and clone size were drawn from that table, and D and trimming were deduced from the DNA. This table has 270,000 or so clones, approximately 92% appearing once. This record belongs to a study of blood T cell repertoires in COVID-19. Looking at the study overall: Samples taken during acute and convalescent COVID-19 were collected in the United States, Italy and Spain. T cells, B-cell-depleted T cells, or PBMCs supplied cDNA or gDNA.

V lost 7 bases and J lost 6, with 20 bases in between. The V gene's germline CDR1 is MNHNY and CDR2 SVGAGI (reference sequence). The CDR3 covers 15 residues. The chain couples TRBV6-6 to TRBJ2-3, with D tentatively TRBD2 (6 bases). This clonotype was obtained from a middle-aged woman who had recovered from COVID-19. The sequenced sample was peripheral blood. CDR3 nucleotide sequence: TGTGCCAGCACCACCTTAGCCCTTGGGGGGGATACGCAGTATTTT. This gives the protein CASTTLALGGDTQYF.